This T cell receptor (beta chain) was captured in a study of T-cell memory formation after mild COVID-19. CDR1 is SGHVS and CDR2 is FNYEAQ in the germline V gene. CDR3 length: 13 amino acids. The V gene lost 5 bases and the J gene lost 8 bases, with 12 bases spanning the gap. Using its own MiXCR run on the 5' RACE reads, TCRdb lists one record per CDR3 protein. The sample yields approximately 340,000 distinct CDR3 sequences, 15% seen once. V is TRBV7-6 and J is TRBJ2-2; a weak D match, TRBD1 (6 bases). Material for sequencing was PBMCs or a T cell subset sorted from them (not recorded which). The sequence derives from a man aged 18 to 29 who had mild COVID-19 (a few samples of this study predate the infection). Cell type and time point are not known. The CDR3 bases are TGTGCCAGCAGCCAAACAGGGTTAGGGGAGCTGTTTTTT. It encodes CASSQTGLGELFF.